A selection of T cell receptor beta chains follows, all from one sample in a study of blood T cell repertoires in COVID-19. Produced via immunoSEQ multiplex PCR; TCRdb's table is partial and in-frame only. The repertoire holds hundreds of thousands of clones, with around 82% as singletons. The sample consisted of peripheral blood. Receptors were obtained from a man at least 80 years old with acute or convalescent COVID-19. CDR3s include the opening cysteine and the closing phenylalanine or tryptophan.

V gene: TRBV25-1; CDR3 protein: CASRREATDTQYF
V gene: TRBV2; CDR3 protein: CASIDWREAFF
V gene: TRBV4-2; CDR3 protein: CASSPGTSGGEQYF
V gene: TRBV10-1; CDR3 protein: CASIKGAKGDYEQYF
V gene: TRBV30; CDR3 protein: CAWSGDSGGYTF
V gene: TRBV29-1; CDR3 protein: CSVAMTGANVLTF
V gene: TRBV7-2; CDR3 protein: CASSSLGPYNSPLHF
V gene: TRBV6-1; CDR3 protein: CASSVPRWTGVIQETQYF
V gene: TRBV7-3; CDR3 protein: CASSPIPGNTIYF
V gene: TRBV6-1; CDR3 protein: CASSERSSVPPHEQYF
V gene: TRBV7-9; CDR3 protein: CASKSSGGNTIYF
V gene: TRBV21-1; CDR3 protein: CALPNSGRHSYNEQFF
V gene: TRBV19; CDR3 protein: CASSGHTRYGYTF
V gene: TRBV5-1; CDR3 protein: CASSKDSANTGELFF
V gene: TRBV11-3; CDR3 protein: CASSLGQRTEAFF
V gene: TRBV28; CDR3 protein: CASRTGSEKLFF
V gene: TRBV5-1; CDR3 protein: CASKPNQGIHGYTF
V gene: TRBV18; CDR3 protein: CASSGTGGDQPQHF
V gene: TRBV3-1/TRBV3-2; CDR3 protein: CASSQTGTGGATGYTF
V gene: TRBV6-2/TRBV6-3; CDR3 protein: CASSYLMGGGEQYF
V gene: TRBV6-5; CDR3 protein: CASRTPRDSTIYF
V gene: TRBV19; CDR3 protein: CASNWRGQSFTEAFF
V gene: TRBV5-5; CDR3 protein: CASSATSGATYNEQFF